The T cell receptor beta chain described here comes from a study of cytomegalovirus exposure and HLA in healthy donors. Notes on the study in general: In a later analysis, V- and J-gene trimming of beta chains associated with a DCLRE1C missense variant, replicated independently. There were under 200 TCR beta chains listed as cytomegalovirus-associated. Sequencing depth across donors, presence/absence analyses assumed, was roughly uniform. In a later analysis, several top co-occurrence clusters appeared linked to parvovirus B19, influenza, CMV and Epstein-Barr virus.

A remark on this clone: No antigen is known for it.

This CDR3 comprises 12 residues. V was pared by 6 bases and J by 1 base, with 4 bases between. CDR1 is KGHSH, CDR2 LQKENI, per germline. PCR involved 60 Vbeta and 13 Jbeta primers. TCRdb's table, derived via immunoSEQ multiplex PCR, lists solely in-frame clones and lacks some. Here the sample spans around 200,000 clones, more than 65% being singletons. The receptor was isolated from a woman younger than 45 in good health and CMV-seropositive. The chain recombines TRBV18 with TRBJ1-3; D is undetermined. The sequenced material came from PBMCs. The CDR3 sequence: CASSQSGNTIYF. As DNA, the CDR3 is TGTGCCAGCTCCCAATCTGGAAACACCATATATTTT.